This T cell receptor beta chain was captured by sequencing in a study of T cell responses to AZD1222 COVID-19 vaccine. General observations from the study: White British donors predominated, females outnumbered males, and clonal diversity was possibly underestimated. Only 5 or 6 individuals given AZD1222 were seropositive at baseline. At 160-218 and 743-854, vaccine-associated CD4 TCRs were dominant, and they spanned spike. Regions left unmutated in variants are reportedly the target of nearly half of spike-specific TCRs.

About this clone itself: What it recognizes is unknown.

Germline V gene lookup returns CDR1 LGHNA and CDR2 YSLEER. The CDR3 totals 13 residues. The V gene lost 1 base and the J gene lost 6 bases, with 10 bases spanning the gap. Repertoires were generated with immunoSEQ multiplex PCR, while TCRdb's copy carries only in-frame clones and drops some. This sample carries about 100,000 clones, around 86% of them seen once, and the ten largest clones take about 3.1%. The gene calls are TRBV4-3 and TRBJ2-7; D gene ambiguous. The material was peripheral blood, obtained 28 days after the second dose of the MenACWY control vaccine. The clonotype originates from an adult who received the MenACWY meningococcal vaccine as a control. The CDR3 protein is CASSQVRSAEQYF. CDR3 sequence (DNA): TGCGCCAGCAGCCAAGTACGTAGTGCCGAGCAGTACTTC.